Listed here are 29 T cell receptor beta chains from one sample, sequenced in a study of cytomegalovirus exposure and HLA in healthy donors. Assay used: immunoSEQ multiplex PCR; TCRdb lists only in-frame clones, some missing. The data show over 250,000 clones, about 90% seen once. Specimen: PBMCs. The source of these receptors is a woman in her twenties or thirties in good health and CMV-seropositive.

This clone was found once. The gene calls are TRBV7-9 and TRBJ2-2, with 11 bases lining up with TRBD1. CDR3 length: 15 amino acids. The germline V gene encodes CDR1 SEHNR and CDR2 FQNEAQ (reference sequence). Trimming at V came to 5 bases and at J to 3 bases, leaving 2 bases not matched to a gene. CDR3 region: CASSRTGGYTGELFF. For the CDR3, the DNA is TGTGCCAGCAGCCGGACAGGGGGCTACACCGGGGAGCTGTTTTTT.

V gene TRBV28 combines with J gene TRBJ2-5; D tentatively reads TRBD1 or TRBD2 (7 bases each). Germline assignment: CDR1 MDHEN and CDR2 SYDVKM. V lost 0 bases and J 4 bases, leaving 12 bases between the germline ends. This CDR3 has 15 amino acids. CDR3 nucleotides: TGTGCCAGCAGTTTATGGGCAGGGGGGGGAGAGACCCAGTACTTC. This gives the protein CASSLWAGGGETQYF.

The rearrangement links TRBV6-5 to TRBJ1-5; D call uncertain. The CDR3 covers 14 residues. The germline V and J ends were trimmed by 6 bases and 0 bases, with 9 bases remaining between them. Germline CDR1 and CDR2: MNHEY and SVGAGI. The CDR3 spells CASSVAYSNQPQHF. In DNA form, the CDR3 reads TGTGCCAGCAGCGTCGCCTATAGCAATCAGCCCCAGCATTTT.

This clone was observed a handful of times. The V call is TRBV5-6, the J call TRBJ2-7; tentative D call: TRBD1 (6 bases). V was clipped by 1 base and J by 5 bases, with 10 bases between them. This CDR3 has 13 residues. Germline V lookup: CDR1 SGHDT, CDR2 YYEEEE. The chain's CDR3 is CASSLPGAHEQYF. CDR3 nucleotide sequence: TGTGCCAGCAGCTTGCCAGGGGCCCACGAGCAGTACTTC.

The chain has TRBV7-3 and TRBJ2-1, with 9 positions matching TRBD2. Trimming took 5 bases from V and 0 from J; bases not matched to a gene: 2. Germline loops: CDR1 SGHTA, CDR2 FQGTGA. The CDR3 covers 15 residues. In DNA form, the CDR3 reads TGTGCCAGCAGCCCACTAGCGGGCTCCTACAATGAGCAGTTCTTC. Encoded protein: CASSPLAGSYNEQFF.

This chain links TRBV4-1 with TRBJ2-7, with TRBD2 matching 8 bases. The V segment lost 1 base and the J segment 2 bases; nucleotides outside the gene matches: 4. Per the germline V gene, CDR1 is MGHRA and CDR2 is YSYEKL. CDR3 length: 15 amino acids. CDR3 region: CASSQGIGRAYEQYF. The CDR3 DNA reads TGCGCCAGCAGCCAAGGAATCGGGAGGGCCTACGAGCAGTACTTC.

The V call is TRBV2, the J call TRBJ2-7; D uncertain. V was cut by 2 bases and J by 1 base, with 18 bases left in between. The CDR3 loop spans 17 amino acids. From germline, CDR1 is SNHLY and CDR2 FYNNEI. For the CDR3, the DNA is TGTGCCAGCAGTGAACCTCTTTTGAAGGGAAAATCCTACGAGCAGTACTTC. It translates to CASSEPLLKGKSYEQYF.

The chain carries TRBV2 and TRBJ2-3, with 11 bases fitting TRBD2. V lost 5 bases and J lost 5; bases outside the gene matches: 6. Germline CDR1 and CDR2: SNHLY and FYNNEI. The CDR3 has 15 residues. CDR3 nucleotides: TGTGCCAGCAGTACTAGCGGGAGATTGGTAGATACGCAGTATTTT. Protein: CASSTSGRLVDTQYF.

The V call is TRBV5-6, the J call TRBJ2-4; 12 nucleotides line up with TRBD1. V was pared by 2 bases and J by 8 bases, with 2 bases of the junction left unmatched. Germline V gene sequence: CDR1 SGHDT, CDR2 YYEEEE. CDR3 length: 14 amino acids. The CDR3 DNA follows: TGTGCCAGCAGCTTCCGGGACAGGGGGCACATTCAGTACTTC. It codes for CASSFRDRGHIQYF.

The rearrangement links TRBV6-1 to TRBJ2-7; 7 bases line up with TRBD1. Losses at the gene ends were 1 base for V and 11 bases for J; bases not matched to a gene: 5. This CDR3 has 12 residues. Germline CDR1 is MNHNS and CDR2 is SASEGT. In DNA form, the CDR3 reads TGTGCCAGCAGTGAAGGAGGGACAGAAAAGTACTTC. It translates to CASSEGGTEKYF.

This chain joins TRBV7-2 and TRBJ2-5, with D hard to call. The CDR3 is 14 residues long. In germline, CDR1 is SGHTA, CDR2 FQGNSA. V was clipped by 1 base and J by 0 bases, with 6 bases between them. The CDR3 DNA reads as TGTGCCAGCAGCTTAGGTGGCAACCAAGAGACCCAGTACTTC. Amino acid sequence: CASSLGGNQETQYF.

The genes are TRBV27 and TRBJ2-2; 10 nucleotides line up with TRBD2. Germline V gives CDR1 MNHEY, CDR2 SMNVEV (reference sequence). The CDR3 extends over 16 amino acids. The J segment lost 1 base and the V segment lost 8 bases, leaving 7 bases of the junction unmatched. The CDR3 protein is CASCILAGGNTGELFF. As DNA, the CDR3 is TGTGCCAGCTGCATTTTAGCGGGGGGGAACACCGGGGAGCTGTTTTTT.

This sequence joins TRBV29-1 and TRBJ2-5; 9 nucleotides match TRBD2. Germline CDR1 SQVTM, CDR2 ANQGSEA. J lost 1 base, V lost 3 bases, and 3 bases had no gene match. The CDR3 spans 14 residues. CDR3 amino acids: CSVEGSGGQETQYF. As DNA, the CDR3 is TGCAGCGTTGAGGGTAGCGGGGGCCAAGAGACCCAGTACTTC.

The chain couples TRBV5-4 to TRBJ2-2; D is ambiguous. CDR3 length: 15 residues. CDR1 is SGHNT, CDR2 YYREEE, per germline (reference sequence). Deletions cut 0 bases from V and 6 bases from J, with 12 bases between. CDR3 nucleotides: TGTGCCAGCAGCTTGGGAATGGGGTACGCCGGGGAGCTGTTTTTT. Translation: CASSLGMGYAGELFF.

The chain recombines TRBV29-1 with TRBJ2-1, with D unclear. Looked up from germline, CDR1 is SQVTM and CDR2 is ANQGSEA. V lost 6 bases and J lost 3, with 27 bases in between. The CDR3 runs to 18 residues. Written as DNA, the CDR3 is TGCAGCGTCCCTAAACGGAACGAAGGCCGGGTCAACTACAATGAGCAGTTCTTC. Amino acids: CSVPKRNEGRVNYNEQFF.

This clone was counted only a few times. This CDR3 is CASSQVRTSGTGGTGELFF. DNA for the CDR3: TGTGCCAGCAGCCAAGTACGGACTAGCGGAACAGGGGGCACCGGGGAGCTGTTTTTT. This chain connects TRBV14 to TRBJ2-2, with 10 bases lining up with TRBD2. V lost 1 base and J lost 4; bases outside the gene matches: 12. Germline V gene data show CDR1 as SGHDN and CDR2 as FVKESK. The CDR3 is 19 amino acids. The whole variable domain, remainder taken from reference TRBV14 and TRBJ2-2, is EAGVTQFPSHSVIEKGQTVTLRCDPISGHDNLYWYRRVMGKEIKFLLHFVKESKQDESGMPNNRFLAERTGGTYSTLKVQPAELEDSGVYFCASSQVRTSGTGGTGELFFGEGSRLTVL.

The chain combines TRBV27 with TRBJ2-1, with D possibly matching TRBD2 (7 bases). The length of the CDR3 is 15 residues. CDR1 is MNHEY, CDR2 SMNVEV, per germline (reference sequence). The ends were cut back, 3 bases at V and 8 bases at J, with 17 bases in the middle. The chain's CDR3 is CASSLEGGGWYEQFF. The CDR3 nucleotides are TGTGCCAGCAGTTTGGAGGGAGGGGGATGGTATGAGCAGTTCTTC.

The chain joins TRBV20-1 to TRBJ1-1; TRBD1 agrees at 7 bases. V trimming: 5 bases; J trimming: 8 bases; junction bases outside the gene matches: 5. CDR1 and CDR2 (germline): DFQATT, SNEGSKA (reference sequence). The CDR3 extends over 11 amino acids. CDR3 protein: CSAGGQEEAFF. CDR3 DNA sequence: TGCAGTGCTGGAGGACAGGAGGAAGCTTTCTTT.

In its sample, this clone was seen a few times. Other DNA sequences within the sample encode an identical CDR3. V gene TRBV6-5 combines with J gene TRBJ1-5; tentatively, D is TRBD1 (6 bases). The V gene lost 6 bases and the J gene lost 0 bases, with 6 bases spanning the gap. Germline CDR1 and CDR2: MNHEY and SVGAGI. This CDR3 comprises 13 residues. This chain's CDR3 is CASRQGSNQPQHF. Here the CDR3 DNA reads TGTGCCAGCAGACAGGGTAGCAATCAGCCCCAGCATTTT.

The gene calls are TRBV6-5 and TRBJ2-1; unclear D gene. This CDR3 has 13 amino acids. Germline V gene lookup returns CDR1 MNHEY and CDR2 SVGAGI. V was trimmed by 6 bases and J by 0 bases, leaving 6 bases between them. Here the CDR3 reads CASRSSSYNEQFF. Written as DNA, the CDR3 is TGTGCCAGCAGATCGAGCTCCTACAATGAGCAGTTCTTC.

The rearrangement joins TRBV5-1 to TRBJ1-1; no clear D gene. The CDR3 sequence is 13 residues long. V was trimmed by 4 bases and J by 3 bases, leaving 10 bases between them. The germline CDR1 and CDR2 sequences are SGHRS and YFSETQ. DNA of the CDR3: TGCGCCAGCAGCCTGGGAGAGGACACTGAAGCTTTCTTT. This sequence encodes CASSLGEDTEAFF.

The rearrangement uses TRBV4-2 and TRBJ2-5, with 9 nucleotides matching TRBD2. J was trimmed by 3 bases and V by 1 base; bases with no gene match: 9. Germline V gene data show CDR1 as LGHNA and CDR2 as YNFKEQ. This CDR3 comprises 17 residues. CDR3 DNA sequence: TGTGCCAGCAGCCAAGGGGAGGCTAGCGGGATCGAAGAGACCCAGTACTTC. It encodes CASSQGEASGIEETQYF.

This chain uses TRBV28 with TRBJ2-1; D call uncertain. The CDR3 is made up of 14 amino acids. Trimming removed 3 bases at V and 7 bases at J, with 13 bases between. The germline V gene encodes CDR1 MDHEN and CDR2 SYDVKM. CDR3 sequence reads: CASSLLSSRNEQFF. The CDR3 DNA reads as TGTGCCAGCAGTTTGTTATCCTCGAGGAATGAGCAGTTCTTC.

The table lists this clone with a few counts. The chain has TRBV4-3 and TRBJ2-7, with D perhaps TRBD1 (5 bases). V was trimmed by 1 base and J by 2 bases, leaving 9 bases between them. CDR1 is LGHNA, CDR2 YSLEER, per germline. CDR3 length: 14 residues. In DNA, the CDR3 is TGCGCCAGCAGCCAAGGCAGGGAACCCTACGAGCAGTACTTC. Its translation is CASSQGREPYEQYF.

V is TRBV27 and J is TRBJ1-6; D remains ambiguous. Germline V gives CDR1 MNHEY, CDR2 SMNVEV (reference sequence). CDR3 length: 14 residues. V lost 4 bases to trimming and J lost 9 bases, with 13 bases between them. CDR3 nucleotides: TGTGCCAGCAGTTCCCCACTATTGTCTTCACCCCTCCACTTT. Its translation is CASSSPLLSSPLHF.

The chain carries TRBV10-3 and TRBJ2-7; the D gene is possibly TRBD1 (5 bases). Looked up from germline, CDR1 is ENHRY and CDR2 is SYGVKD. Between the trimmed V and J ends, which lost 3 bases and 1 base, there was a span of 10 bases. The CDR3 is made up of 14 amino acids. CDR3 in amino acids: CAISDGAISYEQYF. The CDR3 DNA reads TGTGCCATCAGTGATGGGGCGATTTCCTACGAGCAGTACTTC.

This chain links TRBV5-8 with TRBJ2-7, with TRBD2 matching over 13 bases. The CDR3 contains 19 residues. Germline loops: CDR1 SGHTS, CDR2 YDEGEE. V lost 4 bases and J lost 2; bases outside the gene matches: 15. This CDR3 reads CASSNSRPGLAGLPYEQYF. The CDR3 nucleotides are TGTGCCAGCAGCAACAGCCGTCCGGGACTAGCGGGACTTCCCTACGAGCAGTACTTC.

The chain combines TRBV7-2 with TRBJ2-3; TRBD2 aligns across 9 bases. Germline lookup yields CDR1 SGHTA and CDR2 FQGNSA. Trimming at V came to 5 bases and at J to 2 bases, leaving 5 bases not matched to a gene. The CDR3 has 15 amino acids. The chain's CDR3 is CASSRLADSTDTQYF. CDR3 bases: TGTGCCAGCAGCCGACTAGCGGATTCCACAGATACGCAGTATTTT.

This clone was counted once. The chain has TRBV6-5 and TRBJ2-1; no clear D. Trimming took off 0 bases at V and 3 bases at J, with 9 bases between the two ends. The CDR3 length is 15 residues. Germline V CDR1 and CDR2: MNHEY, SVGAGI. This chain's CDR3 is CASSYSSTRYNEQFF. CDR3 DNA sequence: TGTGCCAGCAGTTACTCGAGCACGCGCTACAATGAGCAGTTCTTC.